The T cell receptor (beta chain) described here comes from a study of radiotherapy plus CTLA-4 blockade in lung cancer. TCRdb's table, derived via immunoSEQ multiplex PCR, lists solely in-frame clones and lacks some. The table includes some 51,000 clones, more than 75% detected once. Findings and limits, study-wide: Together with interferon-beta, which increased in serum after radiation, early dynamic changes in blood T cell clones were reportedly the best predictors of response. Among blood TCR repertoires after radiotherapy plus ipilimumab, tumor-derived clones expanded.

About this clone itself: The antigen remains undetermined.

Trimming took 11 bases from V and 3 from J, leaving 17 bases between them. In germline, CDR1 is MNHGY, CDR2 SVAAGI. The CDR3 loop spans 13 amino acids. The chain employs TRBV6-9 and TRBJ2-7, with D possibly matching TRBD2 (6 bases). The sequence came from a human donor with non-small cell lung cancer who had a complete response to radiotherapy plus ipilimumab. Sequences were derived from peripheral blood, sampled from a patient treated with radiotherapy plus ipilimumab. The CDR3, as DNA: TGTGCCGGCGAAACCGGGGGATTCTACGAGCAGTACGTC. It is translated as CAGETGGFYEQYV.